This is a list of T cell receptor beta chains from one sample in a study of blood T cell repertoires in COVID-19. Clones were read by immunoSEQ multiplex PCR, and TCRdb kept only the in-frame ones, dropping some. The data contain just under 65,000 clones, over 60% of them seen just once; the ten biggest clones take up around 5%. Sequenced input: peripheral blood. The receptors were gathered from a human donor in a cohort sampled during active COVID-19. The CDR3 runs from the conserved cysteine through the conserved F or W. Fields, in order: J gene, clone size, D gene, V gene, CDR3 DNA, CDR3 protein. A D gene is named only where the DNA matches it firmly. Some rows have no size entry. The others give once, few or many, or a class for an expanded clone.

j_call: TRBJ2-7; clone_size: few; d_call: TRBD1; v_call: TRBV18; cdr3_nt: TGTGCCAGCTCACCCCGACAGGGGCCATACGAGCAGTACTTC; cdr3_aa: CASSPRQGPYEQYF
j_call: TRBJ2-1; clone_size: few; d_call: TRBD1; v_call: TRBV6-6; cdr3_nt: TGTGCCAGCCTAGAGGGCAGGGGGCCCAATGAGCAGTTCTTC; cdr3_aa: CASLEGRGPNEQFF
j_call: TRBJ1-6; clone_size: NA; d_call: NA; v_call: TRBV5-8; cdr3_nt: TGTGCCAGCAGCTTGGGGGTTCAGGGACTTACACCCCTCCACTTT; cdr3_aa: CASSLGVQGLTPLHF
j_call: TRBJ2-7; clone_size: NA; d_call: NA; v_call: TRBV7-2; cdr3_nt: TGTGCCAGCAGCGAGCACCGACTGAAGGACTTC; cdr3_aa: CASSEHRLKDF
j_call: TRBJ2-1; clone_size: few; d_call: TRBD1; v_call: TRBV2; cdr3_nt: TGTGCCAGCAGCCTCACAGGGGCTAGTAATGAGCAGTTCTTC; cdr3_aa: CASSLTGASNEQFF
j_call: TRBJ2-2; clone_size: NA; d_call: NA; v_call: TRBV5-1; cdr3_nt: TGCGCCAGCAGCGAGGGACTCAACACCGGGGAGCTGTTTTTT; cdr3_aa: CASSEGLNTGELFF
j_call: TRBJ1-5; clone_size: NA; d_call: TRBD1; v_call: TRBV19; cdr3_nt: TGTGCCAGTAGTATTAGGACAGGGGTTGACAATCAGCCCCAGCATTTT; cdr3_aa: CASSIRTGVDNQPQHF
j_call: TRBJ2-2; clone_size: NA; d_call: TRBD2; v_call: TRBV5-4; cdr3_nt: TGTGCCAGCAGACTTACCGGGACTAGCGGGGGTGCGGGCACCGGGGAGCTGTTTTTT; cdr3_aa: CASRLTGTSGGAGTGELFF
j_call: TRBJ2-7; clone_size: NA; d_call: TRBD2; v_call: TRBV6-6; cdr3_nt: TGTGCCAGCAGCCGCGGGGGTACGGCTAGGAGCGAGCAGTACTTC; cdr3_aa: CASSRGGTARSEQYF
j_call: TRBJ2-1; clone_size: NA; d_call: TRBD2; v_call: TRBV7-8; cdr3_nt: TGTGCCAGCAGCTCATGGCCGTCGACTAGCGGGGGGGCTAATAGTAGGAATGAGCAGTTCTTC; cdr3_aa: CASSSWPSTSGGANSRNEQFF
j_call: TRBJ1-5; clone_size: NA; d_call: NA; v_call: TRBV6-1; cdr3_nt: TGTGCCAGCAGTGACAGGGAGGGCAATCAGCCCCAGCATTTT; cdr3_aa: CASSDREGNQPQHF
j_call: TRBJ2-2; clone_size: few; d_call: NA; v_call: TRBV18; cdr3_nt: TGTGCCAGCTCCCTCGCAGGGGCCGACAGGACCGGGGAGCTGTTTTTT; cdr3_aa: CASSLAGADRTGELFF
j_call: TRBJ2-1; clone_size: NA; d_call: TRBD2; v_call: TRBV7-2; cdr3_nt: TGTGCCAGCAGCTTAGTTACGGGGGGGCCCATATATGAGCAGTTCTTC; cdr3_aa: CASSLVTGGPIYEQFF
j_call: TRBJ1-1; clone_size: NA; d_call: TRBD1; v_call: TRBV30; cdr3_nt: TGTGCCTGGGCGACAGGGACAGTGAACACTGAAGCTTTCTTT; cdr3_aa: CAWATGTVNTEAFF
j_call: TRBJ1-5; clone_size: NA; d_call: NA; v_call: TRBV28; cdr3_nt: TGTGCCAGCACCGCCCCGGGTAGCAATCAGCCCCAGCATTTT; cdr3_aa: CASTAPGSNQPQHF
j_call: TRBJ1-3; clone_size: NA; d_call: TRBD1; v_call: TRBV2; cdr3_nt: TGTGCCAGCAGTGACCGCTTGCGTGGGACAGGGTCTGGAAACACCATATATTTT; cdr3_aa: CASSDRLRGTGSGNTIYF
j_call: TRBJ2-7; clone_size: many; d_call: NA; v_call: TRBV3-1/TRBV3-2; cdr3_nt: TGTGCCAGCAGCCAAGATCACGGGAGAGAGCAGTACTTC; cdr3_aa: CASSQDHGREQYF
j_call: TRBJ2-3; clone_size: few; d_call: NA; v_call: TRBV10-1; cdr3_nt: TGCGCCAGCAGTGATGGGACTAGCACAGATACGCAGTATTTT; cdr3_aa: CASSDGTSTDTQYF